A single sample gave rise to the 20 T cell receptor beta chains below, sequenced in a study of cytomegalovirus exposure and HLA in healthy donors. 13 Jbeta primers and 60 Vbeta primers were used for the PCR. Generated by immunoSEQ multiplex PCR, the TCRdb table keeps only in-frame clones and is missing some. This sample has roughly 100,000 clones, with 75% to 85% found just once. The sample consisted of PBMCs. The receptors stem from a young man in good health and CMV-seropositive.

This rearrangement joins TRBV5-8 to TRBJ1-5; 10 nucleotides align to TRBD1. Germline lookup yields CDR1 SGHTS and CDR2 YDEGEE. With 6 bases clipped from V and 1 base from J, the junction kept 13 bases outside the gene matches. This CDR3 region has 18 residues. The CDR3 DNA is TGTGCCAGCACCCCCGGGACAGGGGTTACTTTGAGCAATCAGCCCCAGCATTTT. Protein: CASTPGTGVTLSNQPQHF.

CDR3 region: CASSLRTSGSGHEQFF. The DNA for the CDR3 is TGCGCCAGCAGCCTAAGGACTAGCGGGAGCGGGCATGAGCAGTTCTTC. The chain is built from TRBV4-3 and TRBJ2-1; 13 positions match TRBD2. In germline, CDR1 is LGHNA, CDR2 YSLEER. CDR3 length: 16 residues. The junction had 8 bases not matched to a gene; V was cut back by 4 bases and J by 8 bases.

The chain recombines TRBV6-6 with TRBJ2-7; possibly TRBD2 for D (5 bases). The germline gives CDR1 MNHNY, CDR2 SVGAGI (reference sequence). The CDR3 contains 12 residues. V was pared by 7 bases and J by 0 bases, with 7 bases between. The CDR3 sequence: CASTGISYEQYF. The CDR3 nucleotides are TGTGCCAGCACGGGGATCTCCTACGAGCAGTACTTC.

This chain connects TRBV5-6 to TRBJ2-5; D possibly corresponds to TRBD2 (5 bases). V was trimmed by 4 bases and J by 2 bases, leaving 9 bases between them. Looked up from germline, CDR1 is SGHDT and CDR2 is YYEEEE. CDR3 size: 13 residues. The CDR3, as DNA: TGTGCCAGCAGCCATCGAGGGCAAGAGACCCAGTACTTC. The encoded protein is CASSHRGQETQYF.

The chain links TRBV5-4 to TRBJ2-1, with 9 positions matching TRBD1. The CDR3 spans 16 residues. Germline-derived CDR1 and CDR2 are SGHNT and YYREEE (reference sequence). Trimming took 2 bases from V and 4 from J; bases not matched to a gene: 7. The CDR3 spells CASSLTGQGTYNEQFF. CDR3 in DNA: TGTGCCAGCAGCTTAACCGGACAGGGGACATACAATGAGCAGTTCTTC.

This chain uses TRBV27 with TRBJ1-6; D is unresolved. Germline V gene lookup returns CDR1 MNHEY and CDR2 SMNVEV (reference sequence). V lost 5 bases and J lost 17, with 19 bases in between. This CDR3 region has 13 residues. The CDR3 loop is CASSPSDTRYFHF. The CDR3 DNA reads as TGTGCCAGCAGTCCCAGTGACACCCGCTACTTCCACTTT.

The chain combines TRBV28 with TRBJ2-3; 11 nucleotides align to TRBD2. This CDR3 region has 16 residues. V trimming: 6 bases; J trimming: 2 bases; junction bases outside the gene matches: 7. In germline, CDR1 is MDHEN, CDR2 SYDVKM. The CDR3 sequence is CASSPGLAASTDTQYF. In nucleotides, the CDR3 is TGTGCCAGCAGCCCGGGACTAGCGGCTTCCACAGATACGCAGTATTTT.

V is TRBV7-6 and J is TRBJ1-1; 7 nucleotides match TRBD1. Losses at the gene ends were 1 base for V and 7 bases for J; bases not matched to a gene: 3. Germline loops: CDR1 SGHVS, CDR2 FNYEAQ. This CDR3 region has 13 residues. The chain's CDR3 is CASSLGQGGEAFF. The CDR3 DNA reads as TGTGCCAGCAGCTTAGGACAGGGAGGTGAAGCTTTCTTT.

The sample holds one count of this clone. The chain links TRBV25-1 to TRBJ1-2; TRBD1 matches at 7 bases. The CDR3 spans 15 residues. V was clipped by 6 bases and J by 3 bases; unmatched bases: 10. Germline CDR1 MGHDK, CDR2 SYGVNS. CDR3 DNA sequence: TGTGCCAGCAGCCATGAGGCAGGGGGTTACTATGGCTACACCTTC. Its protein product is CASSHEAGGYYGYTF.

This clone has a handful of counts. V usage is TRBV7-7 and J usage is TRBJ2-5; TRBD2 agrees at 12 bases. The CDR3 contains 15 residues. The V gene's germline CDR1 is SSHAT and CDR2 FNYEAQ (reference sequence). Trimming at V came to 5 bases and at J to 2 bases, leaving 3 bases not matched to a gene. CDR3 nucleotide sequence: TGTGCCAGCAGCCCAGGACTAGCGGGGCAAGAGACCCAGTACTTC. It specifies CASSPGLAGQETQYF.

The chain employs TRBV7-6 and TRBJ2-5; 11 bases match TRBD1. This CDR3 is 15 amino acids long. Germline V gene data show CDR1 as SGHVS and CDR2 as FNYEAQ. Unmatched junction bases numbered 7, after V lost 5 bases and J lost 5 bases. The CDR3 DNA reads as TGTGCCAGCAGCCGGGGACAGGGGGGGAGGGAGACCCAGTACTTC. This sequence encodes CASSRGQGGRETQYF.

The gene calls are TRBV10-1 and TRBJ2-1, with 12 bases fitting TRBD2. The ends lost 3 bases at V and 3 bases at J; junction bases unmatched: 3. The germline gives CDR1 WNHNN, CDR2 SYGVQD (reference sequence). The CDR3 totals 16 residues. The CDR3 sequence is CASSDPTSGSYNEQFF. The DNA for the CDR3 is TGCGCCAGCAGTGACCCGACTAGCGGGAGCTACAATGAGCAGTTCTTC.

The chain couples TRBV19 to TRBJ1-1; D gene uncertain. The CDR3 is 14 residues long. CDR1 is LNHDA, CDR2 SQIVND, per germline (reference sequence). V lost 3 bases and J 3 bases, leaving 11 bases between the germline ends. In DNA form, the CDR3 reads TGTGCCAGTAGTATGAAGAGGGAACACACTGAAGCTTTCTTT. Amino acid sequence: CASSMKREHTEAFF.

This clone is a singleton in its sample. The chain employs TRBV14 and TRBJ2-3; TRBD1 is a possible D gene (6 bases). The germline V and J ends were trimmed by 6 bases and 1 base, with 17 bases remaining between them. This CDR3 comprises 16 residues. The germline gives CDR1 SGHDN, CDR2 FVKESK. The DNA for the CDR3 is TGTGCCAGCAGACAACAGGGCGCCCCAGGCACAGATACGCAGTATTTT. Encoded protein: CASRQQGAPGTDTQYF.

There are a few counts of this clone. For the CDR3, the DNA is TGTGCCAGCAGGCGAAGGGGTACTGAAGCTTTCTTT. This encodes CASRRRGTEAFF. The V and J genes are TRBV6-5 and TRBJ1-1, with a weak D call TRBD1 (5 bases). V was trimmed by 6 bases and J by 5 bases, leaving 10 bases between them. Germline V lookup: CDR1 MNHEY, CDR2 SVGAGI. The CDR3 has 12 amino acids.

The chain couples TRBV13 to TRBJ1-5; 11 bases agree with TRBD1. The CDR3 has 15 residues. The ends lost 4 bases at V and 6 bases at J; junction bases unmatched: 5. Germline V gene lookup returns CDR1 PRHDT and CDR2 FYEKMQ (reference sequence). CDR3 in DNA: TGTGCCAGCAGCTCGGACAGGGGGCAGGGTCAGCCCCAGCATTTT. This sequence encodes CASSSDRGQGQPQHF.

This clone was seen only a few times. The chain uses TRBV10-2 and TRBJ2-2, with no clear D. The CDR3 totals 14 residues. V shed 1 base and J shed 1 base, with 4 bases lying between them. Germline V gene data show CDR1 as WSHSY and CDR2 as SAAADI. The DNA for the CDR3 is TGCGCCAGCAGTGAGTTGAGGAACACCGGGGAGCTGTTTTTT. It translates to CASSELRNTGELFF.

CDR3 coding DNA: TGTGCCAGCAGTGTAGCGGGAGTGGATACGCAGTATTTT. It yields the protein CASSVAGVDTQYF. The V gene is TRBV2, the J gene TRBJ2-3, with TRBD2 identical over 9 bases. V lost 4 bases, J lost 6 bases, and 2 bases stayed unmatched. CDR3 length equals 13 residues. Per the germline V gene, CDR1 is SNHLY and CDR2 is FYNNEI.

The V gene is TRBV4-2, the J gene TRBJ1-5; TRBD1 matches 10 bases. The germline V gene has CDR1 LGHNA and CDR2 YNFKEQ. CDR3 length: 16 residues. Unmatched junction bases numbered 1, after V lost 0 bases and J lost 2 bases. In DNA, the CDR3 is TGTGCCAGCAGCCAAGAGGGACAGGGGCGCAATCAGCCCCAGCATTTT. Its translation is CASSQEGQGRNQPQHF.

V and J are TRBV5-1 and TRBJ2-2; D possibly corresponds to TRBD2 (7 bases). The CDR3 contains 17 residues. Trimming stripped 4 bases from V and 1 base from J, with 17 bases between. Germline assignment: CDR1 SGHRS and CDR2 YFSETQ. The CDR3 bases are TGCGCCAGCAGCCCCGGGACACTAGCGCGGAACACCGGGGAGCTGTTTTTT. Amino acid sequence: CASSPGTLARNTGELFF.